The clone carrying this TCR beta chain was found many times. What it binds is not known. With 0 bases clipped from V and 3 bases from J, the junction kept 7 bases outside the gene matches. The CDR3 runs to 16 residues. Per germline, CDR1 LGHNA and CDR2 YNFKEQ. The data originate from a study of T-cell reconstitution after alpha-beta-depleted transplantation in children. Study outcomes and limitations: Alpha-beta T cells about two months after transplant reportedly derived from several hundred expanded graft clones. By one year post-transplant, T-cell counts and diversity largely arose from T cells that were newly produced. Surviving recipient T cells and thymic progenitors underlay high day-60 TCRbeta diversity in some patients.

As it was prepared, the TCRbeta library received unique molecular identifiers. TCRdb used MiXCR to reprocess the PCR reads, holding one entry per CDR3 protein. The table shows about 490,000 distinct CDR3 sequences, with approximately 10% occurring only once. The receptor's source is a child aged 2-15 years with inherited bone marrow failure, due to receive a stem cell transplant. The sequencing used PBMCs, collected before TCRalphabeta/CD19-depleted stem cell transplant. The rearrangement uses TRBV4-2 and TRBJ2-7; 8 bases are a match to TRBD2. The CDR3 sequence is CASSQDLSGSVYEQYF. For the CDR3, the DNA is TGTGCCAGCAGCCAAGATCTGAGCGGGAGTGTCTACGAGCAGTACTTC.